This T cell receptor beta chain was obtained from a study of CD8+ T cells in alopecia areata. This clone was detected a few times. The sequencing template was cDNA reverse transcribed from extracted RNA. Repertoires were generated with immunoSEQ multiplex PCR, while TCRdb's copy carries only in-frame clones and drops some. The repertoire holds roughly 140,000 clones, with approximately 50% as singletons. This clonotype was sampled from a human donor with alopecia areata. Sequenced material: CD4+ T cells sorted from blood, taken at week 0.

The CDR3 is CASSLALDSYFTDTQYF. As DNA, the CDR3 is TGCGCCAGCAGCTTGGCCCTGGACAGCTACTTCACAGATACGCAGTATTTT. The V gene is TRBV5-1, the J gene TRBJ2-3; possibly TRBD1 for D (6 bases). The CDR3 sequence is 17 residues long. V lost 0 bases, J lost 2 bases, and 16 bases lay in between. The germline CDR1 and CDR2 sequences are SGHRS and YFSETQ.